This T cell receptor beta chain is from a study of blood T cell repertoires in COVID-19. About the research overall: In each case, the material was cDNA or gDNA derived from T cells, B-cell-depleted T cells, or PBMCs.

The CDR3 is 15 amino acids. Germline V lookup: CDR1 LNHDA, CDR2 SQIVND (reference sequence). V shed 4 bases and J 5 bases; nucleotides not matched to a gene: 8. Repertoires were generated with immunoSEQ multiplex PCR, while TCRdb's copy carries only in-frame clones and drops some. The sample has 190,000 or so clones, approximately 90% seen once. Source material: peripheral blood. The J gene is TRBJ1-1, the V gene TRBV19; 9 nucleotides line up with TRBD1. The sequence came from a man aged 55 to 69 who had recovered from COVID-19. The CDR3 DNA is TGTGCCAGTAGTACCCTCGGACAGGGGAGGACTGAAGCTTTCTTT. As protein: CASSTLGQGRTEAFF.